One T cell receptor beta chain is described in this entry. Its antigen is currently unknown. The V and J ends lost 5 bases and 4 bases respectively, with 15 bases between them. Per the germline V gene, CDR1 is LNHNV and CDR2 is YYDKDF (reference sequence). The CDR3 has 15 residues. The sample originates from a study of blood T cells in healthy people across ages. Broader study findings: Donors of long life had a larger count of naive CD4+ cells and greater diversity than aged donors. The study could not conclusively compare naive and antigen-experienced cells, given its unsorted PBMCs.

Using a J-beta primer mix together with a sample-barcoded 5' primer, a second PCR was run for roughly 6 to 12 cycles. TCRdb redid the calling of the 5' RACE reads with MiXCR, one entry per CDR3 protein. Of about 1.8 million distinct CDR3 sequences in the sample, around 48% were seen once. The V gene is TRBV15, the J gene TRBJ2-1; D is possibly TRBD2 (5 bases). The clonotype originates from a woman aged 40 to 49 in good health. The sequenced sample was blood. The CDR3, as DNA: TGTGCCACCAGCGGAGGCGAGAGGAGTTACAATGAGCAGTTCTTC. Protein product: CATSGGERSYNEQFF. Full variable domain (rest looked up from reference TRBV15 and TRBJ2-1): DAMVIQNPRYQVTQFGKPVTLSCSQTLNHNVMYWYQQKSSQAPKLLFHYYDKDFNNEADTPDNFQSRRPNTSFCFLDIRSPGLGDTAMYLCATSGGERSYNEQFFGPGTRLTVL.